Listed below are T cell receptor beta chains from one sample, sequenced in a study of monozygotic twins with inflammatory bowel disease. TCRdb re-called the 5' RACE reads and gives one entry per CDR3 protein, without DNA. The specimen's table records about 380,000 distinct CDR3 sequences. The specimen sequenced was blood. All receptors come from a human donor with ulcerative colitis or Crohn's disease, or a healthy co-twin of an affected twin (not recorded which). CDR3s include the opening cysteine and the closing phenylalanine or tryptophan.

V: TRBV7-9
J: TRBJ1-1
CDR3: CASTGLNTEAFF

V: TRBV7-8
J: TRBJ2-2
CDR3: CASSLRQGVSKSAPGELFF

V: TRBV5-1
J: TRBJ2-3
CDR3: CASSLITTGLRTDTQYF

V: TRBV7-2
J: TRBJ2-7
CDR3: CASRNYYEQYF

V: TRBV6-5
J: TRBJ2-3
CDR3: CASSYSQGLTDTQYF

V: TRBV29-1
J: TRBJ1-2
CDR3: CSFLLGGFHGYTF

V: TRBV5-1
J: TRBJ1-5
CDR3: CASSLKARTEFSNQPQHF

V: TRBV6-1
J: TRBJ2-7
CDR3: CASSHMIRTGGLGEQYF

V: TRBV9
J: TRBJ2-7
CDR3: CASSPREGRTDTYEQYF

V: TRBV20-1
J: TRBJ1-5
CDR3: CSAPQGKVNQPQHF

V: TRBV18
J: TRBJ2-7
CDR3: CASSSDRATPNSREQYF

V: TRBV6-2/TRBV6-3
J: TRBJ1-5
CDR3: CASREDSNQPQHF

V: TRBV3-1
J: TRBJ2-7
CDR3: CASSRDLQAYEQYF

V: TRBV4-3
J: TRBJ2-7
CDR3: CASSYGREGSYEQYF

V: TRBV5-1
J: TRBJ2-7
CDR3: CASSLYGTGALSEQYF